This entry is about one TCR beta chain. Its specificity is unknown. Assay used: immunoSEQ multiplex PCR; TCRdb lists only in-frame clones, some missing. Counted here are some 200,000 clones, just under 80% occurring once; the ten biggest clones make up about an eighth. This entry comes from a study of cytotoxic CD8 clonotypes in ibrutinib-treated CLL. Turning to the study itself: Productive templates per sample averaged almost 260,000; productive rearrangements, 75,000 to 100,000. Study-wide results and caveats: Clonality showed a rise at ibrutinib response that reversed toward baseline at progression. Public clonotypes were rare and shrank or held steady on treatment.

The germline V gene has CDR1 KGHSH and CDR2 LQKENI. The CDR3 consists of 18 residues. V gave up 3 bases and J gave up 1 base; unmatched junction bases: 11. Here the sequenced sample was PBMCs, taken after 12 months of ibrutinib treatment. This TCR was recovered from a human donor with chronic lymphocytic leukemia. The chain uses TRBV18 and TRBJ2-3, with TRBD1 matching 9 bases. CDR3 sequence reads: CASSPTRDRVWRTDTQYF. The CDR3 bases are TGTGCCAGCTCACCGACTAGGGACAGGGTATGGCGCACAGATACGCAGTATTTT.